The sequence of this T cell receptor (beta chain) was determined in a study of T-cell reconstitution after alpha-beta-depleted transplantation in children. The germline V and J ends were trimmed by 1 base and 2 bases, with 12 bases remaining between them. The CDR3 runs 15 residues. CDR1 is LGHDT, CDR2 YNNKEL, per germline (reference sequence). Details on this clonotype: Its target is not known.

Study results and caveats: Expanded graft clones, several hundred of them, were reportedly the source of alpha-beta T cells about two months after transplant. The authors attributed T-cell counts and diversity one year after transplant mostly to newly produced T cells.

TCRbeta library construction was performed incorporating unique molecular identifiers. In TCRdb, the PCR reads were re-called with MiXCR into one record per CDR3 protein. The table shows just over 200,000 distinct CDR3 sequences, with around 9.2% occurring only once. Source: PBMCs, mostly from graft donor cells, taken 360 days after TCRalphabeta/CD19-depleted stem cell transplant. This sequence originates from a male patient aged 2 to 10 who had a stem cell transplant for acute myeloid leukemia, so the T cells may come from the graft donor. The chain has TRBV3-1 and TRBJ2-7; the D is unclear. This CDR3 reads CASSQGGTRAYEQYF. CDR3 sequence (DNA): TGTGCCAGCAGCCAAGGCGGTACACGAGCCTACGAGCAGTACTTC.